The source of this TCR beta chain is a study of T-cell memory formation after mild COVID-19. Across the study: Largely, the TCR clusters proved donor specific. Findings of the study overall: Chiefly within CM and EM were the contracting CD4+ clones; CD8+ ones were within EMRA. CD4/CD8 balance held among clones contracting day 15 to 85, and later expanders leaned CD4+. Pre-infection memory already had some responding clones, implying cross-reactive memory joined.

This clonotype was counted many times. Its antigen is undetermined. V was cut by 5 bases and J by 7 bases, with 15 bases left in between. The CDR3 consists of 13 residues. Looked up from germline, CDR1 is SGHTA and CDR2 is FQGNSA. One entry per CDR3 protein results from TCRdb running MiXCR on the 5' RACE reads. Of more than 200,000 distinct CDR3 sequences listed, 16% are singletons. Sequenced sample: PBMCs or a T cell subset sorted from them (not recorded which). The TCR was taken from a young man who had mild COVID-19 (a few samples of this study predate the infection). Cell type and time point are not known. The V call is TRBV7-2, the J call TRBJ2-7, with TRBD1 as a possible D gene (6 bases). DNA of the CDR3: TGTGCCAGCAGCCCCAACAGGGTGCAAGAGCAGTACTTC. It specifies CASSPNRVQEQYF.